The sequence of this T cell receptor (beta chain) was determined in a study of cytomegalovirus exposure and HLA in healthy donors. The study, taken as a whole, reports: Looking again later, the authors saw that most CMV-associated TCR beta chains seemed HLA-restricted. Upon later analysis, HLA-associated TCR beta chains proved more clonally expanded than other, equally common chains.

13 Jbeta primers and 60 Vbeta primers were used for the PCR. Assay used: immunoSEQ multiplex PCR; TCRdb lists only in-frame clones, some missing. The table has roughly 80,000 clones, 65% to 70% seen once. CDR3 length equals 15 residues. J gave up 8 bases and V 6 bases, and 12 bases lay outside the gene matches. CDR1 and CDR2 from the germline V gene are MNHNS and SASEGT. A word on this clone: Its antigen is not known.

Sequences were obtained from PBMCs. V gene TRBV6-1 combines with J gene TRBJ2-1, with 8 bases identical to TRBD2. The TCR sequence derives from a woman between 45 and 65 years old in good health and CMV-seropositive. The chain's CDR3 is CASRLLSGDWDEQFF. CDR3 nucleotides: TGTGCCAGCAGACTTCTTAGCGGGGATTGGGATGAGCAGTTCTTC.